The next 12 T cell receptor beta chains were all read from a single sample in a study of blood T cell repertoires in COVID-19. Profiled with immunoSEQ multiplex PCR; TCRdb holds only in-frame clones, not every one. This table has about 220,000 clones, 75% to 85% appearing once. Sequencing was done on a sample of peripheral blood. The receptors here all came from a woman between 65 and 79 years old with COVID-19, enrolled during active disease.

The CDR3 is CASSHRRRQGVVNEQFF. In DNA form, the CDR3 reads TGTGCCAGCAGCCACCGACGTCGGCAGGGGGTCGTAAATGAGCAGTTCTTC. The V gene is TRBV14, the J gene TRBJ2-1, with 7 bases aligning to TRBD1. Per germline, CDR1 SGHDN and CDR2 FVKESK. The trim removed 3 bases at V and 7 bases at J, leaving 15 bases unmatched. The CDR3 contains 17 residues. Looking up the rest from reference TRBV14 and TRBJ2-1 gives the full variable domain: EAGVTQFPSHSVIEKGQTVTLRCDPISGHDNLYWYRRVMGKEIKFLLHFVKESKQDESGMPNNRFLAERTGGTYSTLKVQPAELEDSGVYFCASSHRRRQGVVNEQFFGPGTRLTVL.

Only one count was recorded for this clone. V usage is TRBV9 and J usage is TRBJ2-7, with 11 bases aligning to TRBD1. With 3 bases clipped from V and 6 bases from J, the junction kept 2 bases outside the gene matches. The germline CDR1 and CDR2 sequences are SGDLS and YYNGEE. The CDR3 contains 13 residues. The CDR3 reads CASSGTGGFEQYF. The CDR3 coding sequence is TGTGCCAGCAGCGGGACAGGGGGCTTCGAGCAGTACTTC.

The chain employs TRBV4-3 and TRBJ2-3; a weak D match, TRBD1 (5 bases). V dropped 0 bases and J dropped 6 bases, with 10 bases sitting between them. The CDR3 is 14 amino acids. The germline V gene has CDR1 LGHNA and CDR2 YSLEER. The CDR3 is CASSQEPAGDTQYF. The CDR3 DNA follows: TGCGCCAGCAGCCAAGAGCCCGCAGGGGATACGCAGTATTTT.

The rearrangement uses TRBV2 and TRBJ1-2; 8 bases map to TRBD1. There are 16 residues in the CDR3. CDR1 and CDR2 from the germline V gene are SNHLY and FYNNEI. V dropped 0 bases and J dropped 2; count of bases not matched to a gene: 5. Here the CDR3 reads CASSEATGQGNYGYTF. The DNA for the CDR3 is TGTGCCAGCAGTGAAGCTACCGGACAGGGAAACTATGGCTACACCTTC.

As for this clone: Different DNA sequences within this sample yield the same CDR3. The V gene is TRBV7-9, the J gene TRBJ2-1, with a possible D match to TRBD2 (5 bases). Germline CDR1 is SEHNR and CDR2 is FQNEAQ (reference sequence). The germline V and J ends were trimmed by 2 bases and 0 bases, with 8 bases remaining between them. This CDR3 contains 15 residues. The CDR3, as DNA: TGTGCCAGCAGCTTACGGGGTAGCTCCTACAATGAGCAGTTCTTC. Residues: CASSLRGSSYNEQFF.

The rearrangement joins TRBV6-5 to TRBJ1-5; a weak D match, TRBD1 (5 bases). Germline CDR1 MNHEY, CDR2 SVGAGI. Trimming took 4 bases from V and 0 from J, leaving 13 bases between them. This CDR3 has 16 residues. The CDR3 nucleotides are TGTGCCAGCAGTTGGGGGGGATCCTATAGCAATCAGCCCCAGCATTTT. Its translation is CASSWGGSYSNQPQHF.

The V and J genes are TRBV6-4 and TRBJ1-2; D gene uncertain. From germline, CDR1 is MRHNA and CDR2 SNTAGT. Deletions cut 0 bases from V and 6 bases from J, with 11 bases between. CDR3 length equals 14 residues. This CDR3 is CASSDSGEGNGYTF. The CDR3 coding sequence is TGTGCCAGCAGTGACTCCGGAGAGGGAAATGGCTACACCTTC.

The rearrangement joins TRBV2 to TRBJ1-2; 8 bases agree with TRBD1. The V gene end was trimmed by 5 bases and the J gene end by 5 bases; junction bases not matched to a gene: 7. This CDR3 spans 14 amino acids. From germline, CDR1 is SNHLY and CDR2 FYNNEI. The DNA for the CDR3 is TGTGCCAGCAGTCCCCAGGGGGCGCAATATGGCTACACCTTC. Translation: CASSPQGAQYGYTF.

The CDR3 bases are TGTGCCAGCAGCCGAACGACAGGGGCGAACACTGAAGCTTTCTTT. This sequence encodes CASSRTTGANTEAFF. The chain uses TRBV3-1 (or the pseudogene TRBV3-2) and TRBJ1-1, with TRBD1 matching 8 bases. There are 15 residues in the CDR3. CDR1 is LGHDT and CDR2 is YNNKEL in the germline V gene (reference sequence). Trimming removed 4 bases from V and 1 base from J; junction bases left unmatched: 5.

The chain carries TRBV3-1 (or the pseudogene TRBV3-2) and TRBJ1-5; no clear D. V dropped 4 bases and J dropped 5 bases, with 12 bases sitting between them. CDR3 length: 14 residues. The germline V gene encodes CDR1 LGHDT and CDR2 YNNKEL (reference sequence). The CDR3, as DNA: TGTGCCAGCAGCCCAAATCCAGTTGATCAGCCCCAGCATTTT. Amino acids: CASSPNPVDQPQHF.

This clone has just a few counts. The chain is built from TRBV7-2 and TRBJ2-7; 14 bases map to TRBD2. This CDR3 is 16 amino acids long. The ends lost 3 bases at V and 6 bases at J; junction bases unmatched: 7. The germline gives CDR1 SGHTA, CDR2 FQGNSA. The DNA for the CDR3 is TGTGCCAGCAGCTTGGGTCCGGGACTAGCGGGAGCCGAGCAGTACTTC. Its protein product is CASSLGPGLAGAEQYF.

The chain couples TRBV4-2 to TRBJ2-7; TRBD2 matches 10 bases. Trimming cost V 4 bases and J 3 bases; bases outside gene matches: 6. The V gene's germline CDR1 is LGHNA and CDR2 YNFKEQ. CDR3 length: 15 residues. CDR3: CASSRALAGDYEQYF. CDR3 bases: TGTGCCAGCAGCCGAGCCCTAGCGGGAGACTACGAGCAGTACTTC.